This is a list of T cell receptor beta chains from one sample in a study of blood T cell repertoires in COVID-19. Clones were read by immunoSEQ multiplex PCR, and TCRdb kept only the in-frame ones, dropping some. The top ten clones hold about a sixth of a sample with roughly 100,000 clones, about 92% of them seen once. Specimen: peripheral blood. Source of these receptors: a woman aged 80 or over in a cohort sampled during active COVID-19. CDR3s include the opening cysteine and the closing phenylalanine or tryptophan. D genes are given only for firm matches. Clone size is given for some rows only: seen once, a few or many times, or a class if the clone is expanded.

v_gene	d_gene	j_gene	abundance	CDR3nt	CDR3aa
TRBV18	.	TRBJ1-3	once	TGTGCCAGCTCACCCTCAGGATCGACACTTGGAAACACCATATATTTT	CASSPSGSTLGNTIYF
TRBV6-5	.	TRBJ2-7	.	TGTGCCAGCAGTTCCGGGACACTTTCCTACGAGCAGTACTTC	CASSSGTLSYEQYF
TRBV28	.	TRBJ1-5	few	TGTGCCAGCAGCCAAACACAGGGCTCCCAGCCCCAGCATTTT	CASSQTQGSQPQHF
TRBV11-2	TRBD1	TRBJ2-4	.	TGTGCCAGCAGCCTGGGACAGGGCAGAGAAAACATTCAGTACTTC	CASSLGQGRENIQYF
TRBV2	TRBD2	TRBJ2-3	.	TGTGCCAGCAGTGAACGGCTAGCGGGCCCCACAGATACGCAGTATTTT	CASSERLAGPTDTQYF
TRBV19	TRBD1	TRBJ1-5	.	TGTGCCAGTAGTACGACAGGGGGCTACGATCAGCCCCAGCATTTT	CASSTTGGYDQPQHF
TRBV4-2	TRBD1	TRBJ1-5	.	TGTGCCAGCAGCCAAGATCGCGTCCAGGGGGGTCAGCCCCAGCATTTT	CASSQDRVQGGQPQHF
TRBV7-7	.	TRBJ2-1	.	TGTGCTAGCAGCTTAGGGGGGGGCGAGCAGTTCTTC	CASSLGGGEQFF
TRBV9	TRBD1	TRBJ2-2	.	TGTGCCAGCAGCTTTGGACAGGGGAACACCGGGGAGCTGTTTTTT	CASSFGQGNTGELFF
TRBV7-6	TRBD2	TRBJ2-1	.	TGTGCCAGCAGCTTAGGAGGTAGCGGGACCGATTTTAACTACAATGAGCAGTTCTTC	CASSLGGSGTDFNYNEQFF
TRBV6-1	.	TRBJ1-2	.	TGTGCCAGCAGAGAACTCCCGGTTGTTGGAGGCGGCGGCTACACCTTC	CASRELPVVGGGGYTF
TRBV24-1	TRBD1	TRBJ2-3	.	TGTGCCACCCCCGCCAGGGGGCCCTCCCCCACAGATACGCAGTATTTT	CATPARGPSPTDTQYF
TRBV18	.	TRBJ1-2	.	TGTGCCAGCTCACCACCGAATCGGCCTGAGGGCCATGGCTACACCTTC	CASSPPNRPEGHGYTF
TRBV4-2	TRBD1	TRBJ2-3	.	TGTGCCAGCAGCCAGAATTGGGGACAGGGAGGAGGGGATACGCAGTATTTT	CASSQNWGQGGGDTQYF
TRBV28	.	TRBJ1-4	.	TGTGCCAGCAGTTTAGGAAAACAGGGTGAGGAAAAACTGTTTTTT	CASSLGKQGEEKLFF
TRBV6-5	TRBD1	TRBJ2-1	.	TGTGCCAGCAGCACACGACAGGGGAGCTACAATGAGCAGTTCTTC	CASSTRQGSYNEQFF
TRBV9	TRBD1	TRBJ2-7	.	TGTGCCAGCAGCGTTGGACAGGGGGCATACGAGCAGTACTTC	CASSVGQGAYEQYF
TRBV3-1/TRBV3-2	TRBD1	TRBJ1-1	.	TGTGCCAGCAGCCCCTCCTACAGGGGCGATACTGAAGCTTTCTTT	CASSPSYRGDTEAFF
TRBV6-1	TRBD1	TRBJ2-7	.	TGTGCCAGCAGTGAGGACAGGGGTAACGAGCAGTACTTC	CASSEDRGNEQYF
TRBV7-2	TRBD2	TRBJ2-3	.	TGTGCCCAAGCGGGGGGGCAATCCGCTACGCAGTATTTT	CAQAGGQSATQYF
TRBV6-5	.	TRBJ1-2	.	TGTGCCAGCAGCTCAACTCACAACTATGGCTACACCTTC	CASSSTHNYGYTF
TRBV19	.	TRBJ1-2	.	TGTGCCAGTAGTGTGCAGTATTATGGCTACACCTTC	CASSVQYYGYTF
TRBV2	.	TRBJ1-1	.	TGTGCCAGCAGCTTCCGGGCCCATCGGGCGGGGAACACTGAAGCTTTCTTT	CASSFRAHRAGNTEAFF
TRBV5-5	.	TRBJ1-1	once	TGTGCCAGCAGCCCCGGGGGGGAGAACACTGAAGCTTTCTTT	CASSPGGENTEAFF
TRBV27	.	TRBJ2-1	once	TGTGCCAGCAGTTTCGGAGAGCGGGCTACCGCGCAGTTCTTC	CASSFGERATAQFF
TRBV28	.	TRBJ2-3	.	TGTGCCAGCAGTGGACCCGGAGGATCACATACGCAGTATTTT	CASSGPGGSHTQYF
TRBV3-1/TRBV3-2	.	TRBJ2-1	.	TGTGCCAGCAGCCCCCGACATTGGGTGGATGAGCAGTTCTTC	CASSPRHWVDEQFF
TRBV18	TRBD2	TRBJ2-7	.	TGTGCCAGCTCACCCCTGACTAGCGGGGGGGCGAAGCAGTACTTC	CASSPLTSGGAKQYF
TRBV28	TRBD1	TRBJ2-6	.	TGTGCCAGCAGCTTGGGGGACAGCTCTGGGGCCAACGTCCTGACTTTC	CASSLGDSSGANVLTF
TRBV2	.	TRBJ2-3	.	TGTGCCAGCAGTGATAACGGCGAGGCTACGCAGTATTTT	CASSDNGEATQYF
TRBV5-4	.	TRBJ2-1	.	TGTGCCAGCAGCTTGGTGGGCGATGAGCAGTTCTTC	CASSLVGDEQFF
TRBV5-1	.	TRBJ2-2	.	TGCGCCAGCAGCTTCGGCGGGGAGCTGTTTTTT	CASSFGGELFF
TRBV21-1	.	TRBJ1-2	.	TGTGCCAGCAGCAAAGACGGGGTCTATGGCTACACCTTC	CASSKDGVYGYTF
TRBV25-1	TRBD1	TRBJ1-5	.	TGTGCCAGCAGCCCAGACAGGGGAAGTGATCAGCCCCAGCATTTT	CASSPDRGSDQPQHF
TRBV5-1	TRBD1	TRBJ2-7	.	TGCGCCAGCAGCCCGGGACAGGAAACCTCCTACGAGCAGTACTTC	CASSPGQETSYEQYF
TRBV6-1	TRBD2	TRBJ2-7	.	TGTGCCAGCAGTGATCGGGGGGGCTCCTACGAGCAGTACTTC	CASSDRGGSYEQYF
TRBV12-3/TRBV12-4	.	TRBJ1-1	.	TGTGCCAGCAGAGACAGCCAGAACACTGAAGCTTTCTTT	CASRDSQNTEAFF
TRBV11-2	.	TRBJ2-7	.	TGTGCCAGCAGCTTGGGCAGGGTCTACGAGCAGTACTTC	CASSLGRVYEQYF
TRBV5-1	.	TRBJ2-3	.	TGCGCCAGCCGCGGAGCTTCCTGGGTAGCGCAGTATTTT	CASRGASWVAQYF
TRBV10-3	TRBD1	TRBJ2-2	.	TGTGCCATACGGGACAGACAGAACACCGGGGAGCTGTTTTTT	CAIRDRQNTGELFF
TRBV10-3	TRBD1	TRBJ1-5	.	TGTGCCAGTGGACAGGGCCCCGATCAGCCCCAGCATTTT	CASGQGPDQPQHF
TRBV2	TRBD2	TRBJ2-1	.	TGTGCCAGCACCTCGGGACTAGCGGTCTACAATGAGCAGTTCTTC	CASTSGLAVYNEQFF